Listed below are T cell receptor beta chains from one sample, sequenced in a study of blood T cell repertoires in COVID-19. Some clones are missing from TCRdb's copy, which holds only in-frame ones; the method was immunoSEQ multiplex PCR. This table has 350,000 to 500,000 clones, 80% to 90% appearing once. The material sequenced was peripheral blood. These receptors all stem from a man between 18 and 35 years old with COVID-19, enrolled during active disease. Each CDR3 is given with its conserved first and last residue. A D gene is named only where the DNA matches it firmly. Clone size is not always given. Where it is, it says once, few, many or a class for expanded clones.

v_call	clone_size	j_call	d_call	cdr3_nt	cdr3_aa
TRBV4-2	.	TRBJ2-3	TRBD2	TGTGCCAGCAGCCTAAACCTAGCGGGAGAGGGGGATACGCAGTATTTT	CASSLNLAGEGDTQYF
TRBV19	.	TRBJ2-1	TRBD1	TGTGCCAGTAGTCCTAGTACAGGGGGGATCTACAATGAGCAGTTCTTC	CASSPSTGGIYNEQFF
TRBV29-1	once	TRBJ2-1	.	TGCAGCGTGGCTTGGGGGGGCAGGAATGAGCAGTTCTTC	CSVAWGGRNEQFF
TRBV13	once	TRBJ2-2	TRBD2	TGTGCCAGCAGCCACGCTCCCGGGAGGGCCACCGGGGAGCTGTTTTTT	CASSHAPGRATGELFF
TRBV7-8	.	TRBJ1-5	TRBD1	TGTGCCAGCAGCTTTGGGACAGCTGTAAATCAGCCCCAGCATTTT	CASSFGTAVNQPQHF
TRBV19	once	TRBJ1-2	.	TGTGCCAGTAGTCAGGGAAGAAATGGCTACACCTTC	CASSQGRNGYTF
TRBV7-9	.	TRBJ2-5	TRBD2	TGTGCCAGCAGCCGTCTAGCGGTTCAAGAGACCCAGTACTTC	CASSRLAVQETQYF
TRBV23-1	.	TRBJ1-5	.	TGCGCCAGCAGTCGAGCGAAGGAGGATTGCGGCAATCAGCCCCAGCATTTT	CASSRAKEDCGNQPQHF
TRBV7-9	.	TRBJ2-2	TRBD2	TGTGCCAGCAGCTTACGCGGGAGTCAATGGGAGCTGTTTTTT	CASSLRGSQWELFF
TRBV9	.	TRBJ2-5	.	TGTGCCAGCAGCGTAGGTCCTAACCAAGAGACCCAGTACTTC	CASSVGPNQETQYF
TRBV24-1	.	TRBJ2-3	TRBD2	TGTGCCACCAGTGATGCTCTCGGGACTAGCGGACACACAGATACGCAGTATTTT	CATSDALGTSGHTDTQYF
TRBV4-1	.	TRBJ2-3	TRBD1	TGCGCCAGCAGCCTAGACAGGGGCCGTTCGGATACGCAGTATTTT	CASSLDRGRSDTQYF
TRBV20-1	.	TRBJ1-2	.	TGCAGTGAGGGGGAACTCTATGGCTACACCTTC	CSEGELYGYTF
TRBV2	.	TRBJ2-7	TRBD1	TGTGCCAGCAGTCCCCACTGGACAGGGAGTACCTACGAGCAGTACTTC	CASSPHWTGSTYEQYF